The present T cell receptor beta chain was sequenced within a study of breast tumors, draining lymph nodes, adjacent tissues (dated by TCRdb to about 2016). Background for the entire study: The study compared TCR beta repertoires across tumor, adjacent nontumor tissue and axillary lymph nodes from breast cancer patients. In human breast cancer, the study set out to evaluate how tumor, surrounding tissue and draining lymph node repertoires relate to one another and whether T cells may move between these sites. The research as a whole found: The conclusion that tumor T cells originate in lymph nodes was framed as consistent with a hypothesis rather than directly demonstrated. The data were considered consistent with the idea that most tumor T cells come from the lymph node and then expand in tumor tissue. Tumor and nontumor tissue repertoires were found to be significantly more similar in luminal-like than in basal-like breast cancer. Tumors showed preferential V and J gene usage, and their T-cell repertoire diversity fell below that of lymph nodes yet above that of nontumor tissue.

The CDR3, from cysteine to phenylalanine, totals 15 residues. Here the CDR3 DNA is all that survives: 45 bases in frame from base 1. The V end gives up 12 bases and the J end 4 bases, leaving 12 bases in the junction not matched to a gene. CDR1 and CDR2 (KGHDR, SFDVKD) derive from the germline V gene. On this clonotype itself: Its antigen specificity is not known. The sample holds no much larger clone one base away, and base qualities are not on file.

The axillary draining lymph nodes of breast cancer patients were the source of the lymph node samples. Data came from an Illumina HiSeq 2000. TCR beta chain libraries were generated by multiplex PCR amplification. High-throughput sequencing was used to analyze the amplified TCR beta chain products. The raw public reads went through TCRdb reprocessing: fastp at Q25, MiXCR clone calling, in-frame beta chains kept. Merged by CDR3 protein, the rows form single entries marked with the most common genes and DNA. A total of about 220,000 distinct CDR3 sequences appear in this sample, under 35% of them only once. The biggest ten clones account for roughly 3.5% of the sample.

The sequenced sample was axillary lymph node tissue. The receptor was derived from a female donor with breast cancer. Some clones in this sample may be carry-over from other donors' samples. Recombination linked TRBV24-1 to TRBJ1-3, with 9 middle bases fitting TRBD1. The CDR3: CAAVRGQGIGNTIYF. The DNA sequence reads TGTGCCGCCGTCCGGGGACAGGGAATAGGAAACACCATATATTTT.